These 20 T cell receptor beta chains came from one sample sequenced in a study of post-analysis software for immune sequencing data. Whole-study results and caveats: About five TRBV segments, including TRBV5-6, TRBV5-1 and TRBV20-1, were more frequent in patients than controls.

Unique molecular identifiers had been added to the TCR beta cDNA libraries. TCRdb itself ran the PCR reads through MiXCR, one entry per CDR3 protein. The profile shows roughly 800,000 distinct CDR3 sequences, 53% of them singletons. Their target antigens are unknown. Material for sequencing was blood. All receptors derive from a girl aged 10-17 years with multiple sclerosis.

This clonotype was detected a few times. The CDR3 nucleotides read TGTGCCAGCAGCTTAAGTGGCGCAAATTACAATGAGCAGTTCTTC. Protein product: CASSLSGANYNEQFF. The V call is TRBV7-2, the J call TRBJ2-1; D is ambiguous. V dropped 2 bases and J dropped 4 bases, with 12 bases sitting between them. Germline-derived CDR1 and CDR2 are SGHTA and FQGNSA. The CDR3 sequence is 15 residues long.

This clonotype occurred a few times. The rearrangement links TRBV5-1 to TRBJ1-1; the D is unclear. The germline V gene encodes CDR1 SGHRS and CDR2 YFSETQ. Trimming cost V 0 bases and J 5 bases, with 5 bases left between them. This CDR3 is 12 amino acids long. The CDR3 bases are TGCGCCAGCAGCTTGGTGGCAACTGAAGCTTTCTTT. The encoded protein is CASSLVATEAFF.

For this clonotype: The junction departs from germline at one end; a sequencing error may be responsible. The chain combines TRBV6-5 with TRBJ2-4; D may be TRBD2 (5 bases). The J call may be mistaken, given a closer DNA end match to TRBJ2-5. The CDR3 has 14 amino acids. The germline CDR1 and CDR2 sequences are MNHEY and SVGAGI. CDR3 protein: CASGYTGILETQYF. The CDR3 DNA reads TGTGCCAGCGGTTATACCGGGATTCTAGAGACCCAGTACTTC.

This clonotype was picked up many times. The V gene is TRBV20-1, the J gene TRBJ2-5; D gene uncertain. Germline V lookup: CDR1 DFQATT, CDR2 SNEGSKA (reference sequence). This CDR3 region has 10 residues. The V end lost 6 bases, the J end lost 2 bases, and 4 bases lay between the germline ends. DNA for the CDR3: TGCAGTGCGGTACAAGAGACCCAGTACTTC. It yields the protein CSAVQETQYF.

The V gene is TRBV29-1, the J gene TRBJ1-5; no definite D call. V shed 6 bases and J shed 5 bases, with 14 bases lying between them. In germline, CDR1 is SQVTM, CDR2 ANQGSEA. The CDR3 is 13 amino acids. CDR3 in DNA: TGCAGCGTCCAGCGGGCGGTAGATCAGCCCCAGCATTTT. It translates to CSVQRAVDQPQHF.

The chain couples TRBV20-1 to TRBJ1-6; D gene unclear. CDR1 is DFQATT, CDR2 SNEGSKA, per germline (reference sequence). The CDR3 has 14 residues. V lost 0 bases and J 3 bases, leaving 6 bases between the germline ends. DNA of the CDR3: TGCAGTGCTAGAGAGGGAGGCTATAATTCACCCCTCCACTTT. Amino acids: CSAREGGYNSPLHF.

This clonotype has ten or more counts. The chain links TRBV12-3 or TRBV12-4 to TRBJ2-7; D may be TRBD1 or TRBD2 (5 bases each). The V and J ends lost 4 bases and 2 bases respectively, with 9 bases between them. CDR3 length: 13 amino acids. The CDR3 DNA reads TGTGCCAGCAGTTCCCAGGGACCCTACGAGCAGTACTTC. This translates into CASSSQGPYEQYF.

This chain joins TRBV5-6 and TRBJ2-5; D gene unclear. CDR3 size: 14 residues. Germline loops: CDR1 SGHDT, CDR2 YYEEEE. V was clipped by 1 base and J by 5 bases, with 12 bases between them. CDR3 nucleotides: TGTGCCAGCAGCTTGATACCCCAACGGGAGACCCAGTACTTC. It specifies CASSLIPQRETQYF.

The gene calls are TRBV14 and TRBJ1-2; D might be TRBD1 (6 bases). Trimming took off 1 base at V and 6 bases at J, with 21 bases between the two ends. Germline V gene data show CDR1 as SGHDN and CDR2 as FVKESK. CDR3 size: 17 residues. Here the CDR3 reads CASSQGPGHAVWDGYTF. In nucleotides, the CDR3 is TGTGCCAGCAGCCAAGGCCCGGGACACGCAGTTTGGGATGGCTACACCTTC.

The rearrangement links TRBV5-6 to TRBJ2-7; tentative D call: TRBD2 (5 bases). V lost 1 base, J lost 4 bases, and 15 bases lay in between. The CDR3 spans 15 residues. Germline loops: CDR1 SGHDT, CDR2 YYEEEE. The CDR3 bases are TGTGCCAGCAGCTTGCTCCTAGCAGGCCGTTACGAGCAGTACTTC. Translated, it gives CASSLLLAGRYEQYF.

This clonotype was seen more than once but under ten times. This rearrangement joins TRBV7-9 to TRBJ2-5; 8 positions agree with TRBD2. Germline V gene data show CDR1 as SEHNR and CDR2 as FQNEAQ (reference sequence). J lost 1 base, V lost 5 bases, and 9 bases had no gene match. This CDR3 region has 16 residues. The CDR3 coding sequence is TGTGCCAGCAGCCCGTTGAGCGGGAGATCCCAAGAGACCCAGTACTTC. Protein sequence: CASSPLSGRSQETQYF.

The chain couples TRBV6-1 to TRBJ2-4, with D maybe TRBD1 (6 bases). CDR3 length equals 11 residues. Germline values: CDR1 MNHNS, CDR2 SASEGT. Between the trimmed V and J ends, which lost 3 bases and 13 bases, there was a span of 10 bases. This CDR3 is CASSDTGQQYF. CDR3 DNA sequence: TGTGCCAGCAGTGACACAGGACAGCAGTACTTC.

DNA of the CDR3: TGTGCCAGCAGCGGGGACCAAATGCTTCACCCAGGCTACACCTTC. Protein: CASSGDQMLHPGYTF. The genes are TRBV9 and TRBJ1-2; D is possibly TRBD1 (5 bases). Germline V gene lookup returns CDR1 SGDLS and CDR2 YYNGEE. Trimming cost V 3 bases and J 8 bases, with 20 bases left between them. The CDR3 covers 15 residues.

This clonotype occurred a few times. This chain joins TRBV7-9 and TRBJ2-5; 10 bases match TRBD1. CDR1 and CDR2 from the germline V gene are SEHNR and FQNEAQ (reference sequence). The CDR3 runs to 16 residues. V shed 4 bases, J shed 6 bases, and the junction held 11 bases outside the gene matches. CDR3 sequence: CASSSHRPTGGQTQYF. The DNA for the CDR3 is TGTGCCAGCAGCTCCCACCGCCCGACAGGGGGCCAGACCCAGTACTTC. The full variable domain, in which reference TRBV7-9 and TRBJ2-5 provide the parts outside the CDR3, is DTGVSQNPRHKITKRGQNVTFRCDPISEHNRLYWYRQTLGQGPEFLTYFQNEAQLEKSRLLSDRFSAERPKGSFSTLEIQRTEQGDSAMYLCASSSHRPTGGQTQYFGPGTRLLVL.

The V gene is TRBV7-9, the J gene TRBJ1-4; 8 bases are shared with TRBD1. Germline V CDR1 and CDR2: SEHNR, FQNEAQ (reference sequence). The CDR3 runs to 18 residues. V trimming: 2 bases; J trimming: 4 bases; junction bases outside the gene matches: 12. This CDR3 is CASSLSGQGGRGNEKLFF. CDR3 coding DNA: TGTGCCAGCAGCTTATCAGGACAGGGAGGCCGGGGTAATGAAAAACTGTTTTTT.

The V gene is TRBV15, the J gene TRBJ2-5; 9 bases are shared with TRBD1. CDR3 size: 16 residues. The trim removed 5 bases at V and 5 bases at J, leaving 12 bases unmatched. Germline CDR1 LNHNV, CDR2 YYDKDF (reference sequence). CDR3 sequence: CATSGSGTGILETQYF. CDR3 DNA: TGTGCCACCAGCGGCTCCGGGACAGGGATTTTGGAGACCCAGTACTTC.

This clonotype came up a few times. V and J are TRBV9 and TRBJ2-7; possible D gene TRBD2, 5 bases. The CDR3 is 13 amino acids. V lost 2 bases, J lost 5 bases, and 11 bases lay in between. Per germline, CDR1 SGDLS and CDR2 YYNGEE. The CDR3 spells CASSVGLRDEQYF. As DNA, the CDR3 is TGTGCCAGCAGCGTTGGGTTGAGGGACGAGCAGTACTTC.

In DNA, the CDR3 is TGCAGTGCTAGATCACACAGGGGGACGAACACTGAAGCTTTCTTT. Translating gives CSARSHRGTNTEAFF. V is TRBV20-1 and J is TRBJ1-1; TRBD1 aligns across 8 bases. Germline V gene lookup returns CDR1 DFQATT and CDR2 SNEGSKA (reference sequence). The V gene end was trimmed by 2 bases and the J gene end by 1 base; junction bases not matched to a gene: 6. The CDR3 is 15 residues long.

This clonotype is a singleton in its sample. The rearrangement uses TRBV7-9 and TRBJ2-6; a weak D match, TRBD2 (5 bases). This CDR3 is built from 16 residues. The V gene's germline CDR1 is SEHNR and CDR2 FQNEAQ (reference sequence). Trimming took off 10 bases at V and 4 bases at J, with 20 bases between the two ends. This chain's CDR3 is CATPNPSSYGANVLTF. In nucleotides, the CDR3 is TGTGCCACCCCAAACCCCTCTAGCTACGGGGCCAACGTCCTGACTTTC.

The chain carries TRBV6-1 and TRBJ2-5, with 7 bases identical to TRBD1. Judging by the DNA end, TRBJ2-7 fits better; the J call may be wrong. This CDR3 has 15 residues. Germline V gives CDR1 MNHNS, CDR2 SASEGT. The CDR3 region is CASSGIGTDFYEQYF. CDR3 DNA sequence: TGTGCCAGCAGTGGGATAGGGACAGACTTCTACGAGCAGTACTTC.